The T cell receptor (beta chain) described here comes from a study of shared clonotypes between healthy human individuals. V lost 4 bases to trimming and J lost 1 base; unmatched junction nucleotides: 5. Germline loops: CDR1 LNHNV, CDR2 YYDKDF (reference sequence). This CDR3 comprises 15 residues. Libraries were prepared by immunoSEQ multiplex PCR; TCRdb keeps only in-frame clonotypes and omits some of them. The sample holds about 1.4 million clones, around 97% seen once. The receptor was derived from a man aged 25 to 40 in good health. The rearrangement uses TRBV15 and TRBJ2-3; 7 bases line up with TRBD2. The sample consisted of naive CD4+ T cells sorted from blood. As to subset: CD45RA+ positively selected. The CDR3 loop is CATSKGGRGTDTQYF. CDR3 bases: TGTGCCACCAGCAAGGGCGGGAGAGGCACAGATACGCAGTATTTT.